This TCR beta chain was captured by sequencing in a study of shared clonotypes between healthy human individuals. The J segment lost 4 bases and the V segment lost 1 base, leaving 7 bases of the junction unmatched. CDR3 length equals 16 residues. Germline CDR1 reads SNHLY; CDR2 reads FYNNEI. Study-wide results and caveats: The study generally estimated greater richness for naive than memory subsets.

Positively selected for CCR7, the CD45RO-negative cells used as naive CD8 cells excluded terminally differentiated effector memory CD45RA+ cells. The method was immunoSEQ multiplex PCR; TCRdb's version includes in-frame clones alone and lacks a portion of them. The data contain roughly 2 million clones, approximately 95% of them singletons. In regard to this clone: Its antigen is as yet unknown.

The sequencing sample was made of naive CD8+ T cells sorted from blood. The V gene is TRBV2, the J gene TRBJ2-1, with TRBD2 identical over 7 bases. This TCR came from a man aged 18 to 29 in good health. DNA of the CDR3: TGTGCCAGCAGTGAAGGTGAGCGGGGCTCTTACAATGAGCAGTTCTTC. Its translation is CASSEGERGSYNEQFF.